A selection of T cell receptor beta chains follows, all from one sample in a study of patients and donors after allogeneic stem cell transplantation. TCRdb independently ran MiXCR on the RT-PCR reads; one entry per CDR3 protein. This sample has about 410,000 distinct CDR3 sequences, with approximately 16% found just once. The sequencing input was blood, either unsorted or a sorted T cell fraction (not recorded which). These receptors all come from a human donor who was either an allogeneic HSCT recipient or a stem cell or donor lymphocyte infusion donor (not recorded which). It is not recorded whose cells these are; they may come from a transplant donor. Each CDR3 is given with its conserved first and last residue. The D gene is left open where the match is weak. Some rows have no size entry. The others give once, few or many, or a class for an expanded clone.

>few|TRBV20-1|TRBD1|TRBJ1-6
CSARDLYFGTANSPLHF
TGCAGTGCTAGAGATCTTTACTTTGGGACAGCTAATTCACCCCTCCACTTT
>few|TRBV19|TRBD2|TRBJ2-2
CASSIPGLAGVAGELFF
TGTGCCAGTAGTATCCCAGGACTAGCGGGAGTAGCCGGGGAGCTGTTTTTT
>NA|TRBV20-1|NA|TRBJ2-3
CSARDSLARTDTQYF
TGCAGTGCTAGAGATTCCCTGGCGCGCACAGATACGCAGTATTTT
>NA|TRBV7-3|TRBD1|TRBJ1-1
CASSLFPPTGLVTEAFF
TGTGCCAGCAGCTTATTCCCCCCGACAGGGCTGGTCACTGAAGCTTTCTTT
>NA|TRBV10-3|TRBD1|TRBJ2-3
CAITEAGTGRDTQYF
TGTGCCATCACTGAGGCTGGGACAGGGAGAGATACGCAGTATTTT
>NA|TRBV3-1|NA|TRBJ1-1
CASSQRQENTEAFF
TGTGCCAGCAGCCAACGACAGGAGAACACTGAAGCTTTCTTT
>NA|TRBV5-6|NA|TRBJ1-2
CASSLRQGYTF
TGTGCCAGCAGCCTACGACAGGGCTACACCTTC
>NA|TRBV14|NA|TRBJ2-1
CASSQEVRRNNEQFF
TGTGCCAGCAGCCAAGAAGTACGGCGGAACAATGAGCAGTTCTTC
>NA|TRBV12-3/TRBV12-4|TRBD2|TRBJ2-7
CASTLGLAGLRWHEQYF
TGTGCCAGCACCCTAGGACTAGCGGGACTCCGGTGGCACGAGCAGTACTTC
>many|TRBV12-3/TRBV12-4|NA|TRBJ2-5
CASSLWPQQETQYF
TGTGCCAGCAGTTTATGGCCGCAACAAGAGACCCAGTACTTC
>NA|TRBV9|TRBD1|TRBJ1-4
CASSADRDIGKLFF
TGTGCCAGCAGCGCCGACAGGGATATCGGAAAACTGTTTTTT
>NA|TRBV20-1|NA|TRBJ1-1
CSAGGGLSALTNTEAFF
TGCAGTGCTGGAGGGGGGCTATCCGCGTTGACGAACACTGAAGCTTTCTTT
>few|TRBV5-1|NA|TRBJ2-7
CASSSRGGPYEQYF
TGCGCCAGCAGCTCCCGCGGGGGCCCCTACGAGCAGTACTTC
>few|TRBV3-1|TRBD2|TRBJ2-1
CASSLQRGSYNEQFF
TGTGCCAGCAGCCTGCAGCGGGGCAGCTACAATGAGCAGTTCTTC
>NA|TRBV11-2|NA|TRBJ2-5
CASSSYRVRGQETQYF
TGTGCCAGCAGCTCCTATCGGGTCAGGGGACAAGAGACCCAGTACTTC
>many|TRBV12-3/TRBV12-4|TRBD2|TRBJ2-1
CASSLGLLAGGRYNEQFF
TGTGCCAGCAGTTTAGGGCTACTAGCGGGAGGAAGGTACAATGAGCAGTTCTTC
>many|TRBV5-1|NA|TRBJ2-2
CASSLVGTGELFF
TGTGCCAGCAGCTTGGTGGGGACCGGGGAGCTGTTTTTT
>few|TRBV3-1|TRBD2|TRBJ2-3
CASSHGLAVDTQYF
TGTGCCAGCAGCCACGGACTAGCGGTAGATACGCAGTATTTT
>few|TRBV7-3|NA|TRBJ1-1
CASSLRGGIEAFF
TGTGCCAGCAGCTTAAGGGGGGGCATTGAAGCTTTCTTT
>NA|TRBV6-5|NA|TRBJ2-1
CASSYSELTTKSGQFF
TGTGCCAGCAGTTACTCGGAGCTTACAACGAAGAGCGGGCAGTTCTTC
>NA|TRBV7-6|NA|TRBJ2-6
CASSPTPSGANVLTF
TGTGCCAGCAGCCCGACCCCCAGTGGGGCCAACGTCCTGACTTTC
>NA|TRBV6-2/TRBV6-3|NA|TRBJ2-7
CASSRDSGPTYEQYF
TGTGCCAGCAGTCGGGACAGCGGGCCCACCTACGAGCAGTACTTC
>NA|TRBV19|NA|TRBJ1-1
CASSVDRDTEAFF
TGTGCCAGTAGTGTCGACCGGGACACTGAAGCTTTCTTT
>NA|TRBV20-1|TRBD1|TRBJ2-3
CSAPGQDRTDTQYF
TGCAGTGCCCCAGGACAGGACCGAACAGATACGCAGTATTTT
>few|TRBV11-2|TRBD1|TRBJ2-3
CASSSPTGYSTDTQYF
TGTGCCAGCAGCTCGCCGACAGGGTATAGCACAGATACGCAGTATTTT
>few|TRBV11-3|TRBD2|TRBJ2-5
CASSSEGLAAQETQYF
TGTGCCAGCAGCTCAGAGGGACTAGCGGCCCAAGAGACCCAGTACTTC
>many|TRBV7-9|NA|TRBJ1-1
CASSLGQTWGAFF
TGTGCCAGCAGCTTGGGACAAACTTGGGGAGCTTTCTTT
>few|TRBV11-2|TRBD2|TRBJ2-7
CASSRGLGGYEQYF
TGTGCCAGCAGCCGGGGACTAGGTGGCTACGAGCAGTACTTC
>few|TRBV4-1|NA|TRBJ2-2
CASRQTGELFF
TGCGCCAGCAGACAAACCGGGGAGCTGTTTTTT
>many|TRBV5-1|NA|TRBJ2-2
CASSLGLAAASTGELFF
TGCGCCAGCAGCTTGGGCCTCGCAGCCGCTAGTACCGGGGAGCTGTTTTTT
>many|TRBV7-9|NA|TRBJ2-1
CASSLSPLFTRENEQFF
TGTGCCAGCAGCTTATCCCCGTTATTCACACGGGAGAATGAGCAGTTCTTC